This T cell receptor beta chain was observed in a study of cytomegalovirus exposure and HLA in healthy donors. Background on the study: The early release's HLA-typed donors yielded approximately 81 million unique TCRs.

This CDR3 contains 16 residues. Germline CDR1 and CDR2: SGHVS and FNYEAQ. V gave up 4 bases and J gave up 2 bases; unmatched junction bases: 5. Study-wide results and caveats: The likely origin of a cluster of highly shared sequence variants was a sequencing artifact. What TCR beta sequences reportedly achieved was accurate prediction of HLA-A and HLA-B alleles in most subjects. Earlier analysis found most TCR beta V segments productive about 87% or about 30% of the time.

A remark on this clone: As yet, its antigen is unknown.

Researchers ran the PCR with 60 Vbeta and 13 Jbeta primers. Using immunoSEQ multiplex PCR, the repertoire was profiled, and TCRdb retains in-frame clones only, with some absent. The profile shows 140,000 to 150,000 clones, approximately 80% of them singletons. The sample consisted of PBMCs. The chain joins TRBV7-6 to TRBJ2-3; 11 nucleotides align to TRBD2. The sequence derives from a woman between 55 and 75 years old in good health and CMV-seropositive. DNA for the CDR3: TGTGCCAGCAGCTCGGGGACTAGCGGCCACACAGATACGCAGTATTTT. Its translation: CASSSGTSGHTDTQYF.